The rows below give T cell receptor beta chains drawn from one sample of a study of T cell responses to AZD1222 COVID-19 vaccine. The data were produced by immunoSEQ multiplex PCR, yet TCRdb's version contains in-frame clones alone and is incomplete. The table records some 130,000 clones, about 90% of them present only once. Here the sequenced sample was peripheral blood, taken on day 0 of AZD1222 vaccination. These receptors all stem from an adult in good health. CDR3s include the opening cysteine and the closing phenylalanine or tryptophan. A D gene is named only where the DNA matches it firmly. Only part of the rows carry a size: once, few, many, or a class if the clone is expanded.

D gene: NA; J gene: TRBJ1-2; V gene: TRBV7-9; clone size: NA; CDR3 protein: CASGATYGYTF; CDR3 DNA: TGTGCCAGCGGGGCCACCTATGGCTACACCTTC
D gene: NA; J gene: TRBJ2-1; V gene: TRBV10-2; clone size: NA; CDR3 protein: CASSESAQHVLFF; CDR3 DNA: TGCGCCAGCAGTGAGTCGGCTCAGCACGTACTGTTCTTC
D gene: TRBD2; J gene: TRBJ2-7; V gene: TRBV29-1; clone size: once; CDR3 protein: CSVTELAGVHEQYF; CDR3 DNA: TGCAGCGTCACGGAGTTAGCGGGAGTCCACGAGCAGTACTTC
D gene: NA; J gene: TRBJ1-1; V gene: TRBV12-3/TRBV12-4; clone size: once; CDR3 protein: CASSLVPYTEAFF; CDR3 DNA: TGTGCCAGCAGTTTGGTTCCGTACACTGAAGCTTTCTTT
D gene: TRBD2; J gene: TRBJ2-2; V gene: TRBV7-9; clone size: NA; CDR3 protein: CASSLVWGLAATGELFF; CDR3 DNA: TGTGCCAGCAGCTTAGTTTGGGGACTAGCGGCAACCGGGGAGCTGTTTTTT
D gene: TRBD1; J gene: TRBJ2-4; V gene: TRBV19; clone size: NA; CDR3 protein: CASTGGGQGRNIQYF; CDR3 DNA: TGTGCCAGTACCGGGGGAGGACAGGGAAGGAACATTCAGTACTTC
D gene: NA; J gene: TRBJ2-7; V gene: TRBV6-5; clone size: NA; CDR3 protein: CASSYVGAYEQYF; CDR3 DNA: TGTGCCAGCAGTTACGTCGGGGCCTACGAGCAGTACTTC
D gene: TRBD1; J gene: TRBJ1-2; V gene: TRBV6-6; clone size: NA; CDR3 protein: CASSYAGQVSFEGYTF; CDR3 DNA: TGTGCCAGCAGTTACGCGGGACAGGTTTCTTTTGAAGGCTACACCTTC
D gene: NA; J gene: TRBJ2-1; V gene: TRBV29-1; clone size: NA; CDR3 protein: CSADSSLSYNEQFF; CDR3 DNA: TGCAGCGCCGACAGTTCTCTCTCCTACAATGAGCAGTTCTTC
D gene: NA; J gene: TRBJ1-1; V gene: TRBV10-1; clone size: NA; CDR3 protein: CASREVGRNTEAFF; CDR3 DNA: TGCGCCAGCAGGGAGGTCGGCAGGAACACTGAAGCTTTCTTT
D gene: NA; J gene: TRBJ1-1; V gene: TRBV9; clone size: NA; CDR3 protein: CASSARNTEAFF; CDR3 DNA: TGTGCCAGCAGCGCAAGGAACACTGAAGCTTTCTTT
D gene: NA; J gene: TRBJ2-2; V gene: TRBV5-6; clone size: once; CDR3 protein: CASSLEQYANTGELFF; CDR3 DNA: TGTGCCAGCAGCTTGGAACAGTATGCGAACACCGGGGAGCTGTTTTTT
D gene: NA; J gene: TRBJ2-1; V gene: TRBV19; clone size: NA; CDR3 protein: CASTFASPGRIEQFF; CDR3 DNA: TGTGCCAGTACCTTCGCGTCTCCCGGCCGTATTGAGCAGTTCTTC
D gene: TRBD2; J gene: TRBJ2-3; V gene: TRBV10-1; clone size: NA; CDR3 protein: CASSLSGRAKSDTQYF; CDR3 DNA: TGCGCCAGCAGTCTCAGCGGGAGGGCCAAGTCTGATACGCAGTATTTT
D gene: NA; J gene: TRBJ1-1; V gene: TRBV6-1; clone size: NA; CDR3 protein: CASSVGDGGSSTEAFF; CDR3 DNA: TGTGCCAGCAGTGTGGGGGACGGAGGGTCCTCCACTGAAGCTTTCTTT
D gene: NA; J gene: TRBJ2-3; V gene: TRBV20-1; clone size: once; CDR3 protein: CSASMSVFTDTQYF; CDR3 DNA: TGCAGTGCTAGTATGAGCGTTTTCACAGATACGCAGTATTTT
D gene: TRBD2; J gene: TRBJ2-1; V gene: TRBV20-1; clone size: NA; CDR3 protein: CSASWGGGYNEQFF; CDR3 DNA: TGCAGTGCTAGTTGGGGGGGAGGCTACAATGAGCAGTTCTTC
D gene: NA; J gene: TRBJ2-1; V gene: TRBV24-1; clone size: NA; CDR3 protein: CATSDSGALAYNEQFF; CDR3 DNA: TGTGCCACCAGTGACTCCGGGGCTCTAGCGTACAATGAGCAGTTCTTC
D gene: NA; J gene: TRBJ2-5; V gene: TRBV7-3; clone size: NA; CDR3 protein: CASSLTGGLWGETQYF; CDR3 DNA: TGTGCCAGCAGCTTAACAGGAGGCCTTTGGGGAGAGACCCAGTACTTC
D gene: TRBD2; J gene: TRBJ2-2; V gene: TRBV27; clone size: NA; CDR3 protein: CASNPFGRVAGELFF; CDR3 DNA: TGTGCCAGCAACCCCTTCGGGAGGGTGGCCGGGGAGCTGTTTTTT
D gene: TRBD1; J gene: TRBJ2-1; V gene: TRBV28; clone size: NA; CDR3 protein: CASSPGGRGTDHEQFF; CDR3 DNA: TGTGCCAGCAGTCCTGGGGGCAGAGGGACAGACCATGAGCAGTTCTTC
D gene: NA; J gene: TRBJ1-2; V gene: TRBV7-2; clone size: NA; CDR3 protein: CASSPPGWGYTF; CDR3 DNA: TGTGCCAGCAGCCCTCCCGGTTGGGGCTACACCTTC
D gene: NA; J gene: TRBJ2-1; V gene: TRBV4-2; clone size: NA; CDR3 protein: CASSQDYNEQFF; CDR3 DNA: TGTGCCAGCAGCCAAGACTACAATGAGCAGTTCTTC
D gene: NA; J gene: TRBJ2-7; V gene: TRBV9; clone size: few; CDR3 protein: CASSPRSGTMNYEQYF; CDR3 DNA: TGTGCCAGCAGCCCCCGGTCCGGGACAATGAACTACGAGCAGTACTTC
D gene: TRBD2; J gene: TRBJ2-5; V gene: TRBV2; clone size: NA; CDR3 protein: CASSGSSGGPKTQYF; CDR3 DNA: TGTGCCAGCAGTGGGAGTAGCGGGGGGCCCAAGACCCAGTACTTC
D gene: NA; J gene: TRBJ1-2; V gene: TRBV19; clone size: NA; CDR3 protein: CASSRARSIGYGYTF; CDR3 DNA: TGTGCCAGTAGTAGGGCCCGGAGCATAGGATATGGCTACACCTTC
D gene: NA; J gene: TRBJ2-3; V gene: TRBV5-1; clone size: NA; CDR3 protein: CASSFELGTDTQYF; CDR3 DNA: TGCGCCAGCAGTTTCGAGCTGGGCACAGATACGCAGTATTTT
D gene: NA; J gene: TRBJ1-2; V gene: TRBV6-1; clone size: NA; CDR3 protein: CASSAGDPGGRGGYTF; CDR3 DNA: TGTGCCAGCAGTGCTGGCGACCCGGGAGGTCGAGGTGGCTACACCTTC
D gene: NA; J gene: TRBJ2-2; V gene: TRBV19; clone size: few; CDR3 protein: CASSMGGVELFF; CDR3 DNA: TGTGCCAGTAGTATGGGGGGCGTGGAGCTGTTTTTT
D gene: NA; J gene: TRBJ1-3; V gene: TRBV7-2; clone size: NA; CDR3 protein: CASSLVRVTSGNTIYF; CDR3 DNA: TGTGCCAGCAGCTTAGTCAGGGTTACCTCTGGAAACACCATATATTTT
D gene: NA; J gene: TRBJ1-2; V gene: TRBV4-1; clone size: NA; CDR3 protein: CASSHLGAGGYTF; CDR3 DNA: TGCGCCAGCAGCCACCTAGGGGCGGGAGGCTACACCTTC
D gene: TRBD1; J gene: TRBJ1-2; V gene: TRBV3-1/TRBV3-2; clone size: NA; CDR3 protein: CASSQDWTGGFGYTF; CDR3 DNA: TGTGCCAGCAGCCAAGATTGGACAGGGGGCTTTGGCTACACCTTC
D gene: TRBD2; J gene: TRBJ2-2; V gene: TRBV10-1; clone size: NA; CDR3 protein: CASSGTSGNANTGELFF; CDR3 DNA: TGCGCCAGCAGCGGGACTAGCGGGAACGCGAACACCGGGGAGCTGTTTTTT